This TCR beta chain comes out of a study of blood T cells in healthy people across ages. Overall study findings and caveats: Higher diversity, along with more naive CD4+ cells, distinguished long-lived donors from aged donors.

Then a second PCR, running roughly 7 to 11 cycles, was carried out with a sample-barcoded 5' primer and a J-beta primer mix. Sequencing of every sample gave 3 million or more CDR3-containing paired-end reads. TCRdb itself ran the 5' RACE reads through MiXCR, one entry per CDR3 protein. There are around 690,000 distinct CDR3 sequences in the sample; approximately 59% occur only once, and 30% to 45% lies in the top ten. Trimming shortened V by 5 bases and J by 0 bases, and 14 bases separated the two germline ends. Per the germline V gene, CDR1 is MDHEN and CDR2 is SYDVKM. CDR3 length equals 15 residues. Of note for this clonotype: Antigen: not known.

Ranging in age from roughly 6 to 90, the donors were healthy Caucasian individuals from Russia. The rearrangement uses TRBV28 and TRBJ2-7; weak D call: TRBD1 (5 bases). What was sequenced was blood. The sequence came from a man between 60 and 75 years old in good health. CDR3 sequence: CASSTQDKASYEQYF. The CDR3 region has the DNA TGTGCCAGCAGTACCCAGGACAAGGCCTCCTACGAGCAGTACTTC. Complete variable domain (other parts from reference TRBV28 and TRBJ2-7): DVKVTQSSRYLVKRTGEKVFLECVQDMDHENMFWYRQDPGLGLRLIYFSYDVKMKEKGDIPEGYSVSREKKERFSLILESASTNQTSMYLCASSTQDKASYEQYFGPGTRLTVT.